These T cell receptor beta chains were read from a single sample in a study of OX40 agonist ivuxolimab in advanced cancers. Assay used: immunoSEQ multiplex PCR; TCRdb lists only in-frame clones, some missing. The table shows roughly 91,000 clones, with roughly 90% occurring only once. The sequenced sample was CD4+ or CD8+ T cells sorted from blood, obtained in a trial of the OX40 agonist ivuxolimab. The origin of the receptors is an adult with an advanced solid tumor such as melanoma, head and neck, liver or kidney cancer. Both conserved end residues are part of each CDR3. D genes are given only for firm matches. The size entry is marked missing in some rows and otherwise reads once, few, many or a size class.

>once|TRBJ2-5|.|TRBV30
CAWNVGQETQYF
TGTGCCTGGAACGTAGGGCAAGAGACCCAGTACTTC
>few|TRBJ1-2|.|TRBV7-2
CASSPSLTGNNGYTF
TGTGCCAGCAGCCCCTCTCTTACAGGGAATAATGGCTACACCTTC
>few|TRBJ1-3|.|TRBV6-5
CASSSGSSGNTIYF
TGTGCCAGCAGTTCAGGTTCCTCTGGAAACACCATATATTTT
>.|TRBJ1-3|TRBD1|TRBV30
CAWSVRDRMRNTIYF
TGTGCCTGGAGTGTTAGGGACAGGATGAGAAACACCATATATTTT
>.|TRBJ1-1|.|TRBV27
CASSFWQNTEAFF
TGTGCCAGCAGTTTTTGGCAGAACACTGAAGCTTTCTTT
>.|TRBJ2-7|.|TRBV7-2
CASSFLGMTYEQYF
TGTGCCAGCAGCTTCTTGGGGATGACCTACGAGCAGTACTTC
>few|TRBJ1-3|.|TRBV6-6
CASSLSSSGNTIYF
TGTGCCAGCAGTTTATCGAGCTCTGGAAACACCATATATTTT
>.|TRBJ2-7|.|TRBV7-8
CASSPNSGSYEQYF
TGTGCCAGCAGCCCGAACAGTGGGAGCTACGAGCAGTACTTC
>few|TRBJ1-1|.|TRBV20-1
CSVLGDYEAFF
TGCAGTGTCCTAGGGGACTATGAAGCTTTCTTT
>.|TRBJ2-3|TRBD2|TRBV9
CASSASGGAADTQYF
TGTGCCAGCAGCGCAAGCGGGGGGGCCGCAGATACGCAGTATTTT
>.|TRBJ1-5|TRBD1|TRBV7-2
CASASTGVMSNQPQHF
TGTGCCAGCGCGTCAACAGGGGTGATGAGCAATCAGCCCCAGCATTTT
>.|TRBJ1-6|TRBD1|TRBV7-2
CASSLGDRQGASYNSPLHF
TGTGCCAGCAGCTTGGGGGATCGACAGGGGGCGAGCTATAATTCACCCCTCCACTTT
>.|TRBJ2-6|.|TRBV5-5
CASSLFSSSGANVLTF
TGTGCCAGCAGCTTGTTCAGTTCCTCTGGGGCCAACGTCCTGACTTTC
>.|TRBJ2-5|TRBD1|TRBV7-2
CASSSRQGAETQYF
TGTGCCAGCAGCTCAAGACAGGGGGCAGAGACCCAGTACTTC
>.|TRBJ2-3|.|TRBV6-5
CASKRGAGDTQYF
TGTGCCAGCAAGAGGGGGGCCGGAGATACGCAGTATTTT
>.|TRBJ2-5|.|TRBV7-8
CASSFLGQAQETQYF
TGTGCCAGCAGCTTCCTCGGGCAGGCCCAAGAGACCCAGTACTTC
>.|TRBJ1-5|.|TRBV7-9
CASSSTGQSNQPQHF
TGTGCCAGCAGCTCTACAGGACAGAGCAATCAGCCCCAGCATTTT
>once|TRBJ2-2|.|TRBV29-1
CSVCDSPTGELFF
TGCAGCGTTTGTGACAGTCCGACCGGGGAGCTGTTTTTT
>.|TRBJ1-2|.|TRBV2
CASSEFPRQADGYTF
TGTGCCAGCAGTGAATTCCCACGACAAGCTGATGGCTACACCTTC
>.|TRBJ2-7|.|TRBV4-3
CASSQGGGYEQYF
TGCGCCAGCAGCCAAGGAGGGGGCTACGAGCAGTACTTC
>.|TRBJ1-1|.|TRBV5-1
CASSLQGPEAFF
TGCGCCAGCAGCTTACAGGGTCCTGAAGCTTTCTTT
>.|TRBJ1-4|.|TRBV7-2
CASSPGPSTNEKLFF
TGTGCCAGCAGCCCTGGGCCCTCAACTAATGAAAAACTGTTTTTT
>.|TRBJ1-5|.|TRBV6-4
CASTRKGSWQPQHF
TGTGCCAGCACCCGGAAGGGGTCTTGGCAGCCCCAGCATTTT
>.|TRBJ1-4|.|TRBV9
CASSVGDQLVINEKLFF
TGTGCCAGCAGCGTAGGGGACCAATTAGTAATAAATGAAAAACTGTTTTTT
>.|TRBJ1-2|TRBD1|TRBV7-2
CASSTTGNHGYTF
TGTGCCAGCAGCACGACAGGGAATCATGGCTACACCTTC
>.|TRBJ1-4|.|TRBV28
CASSLLGLANEKLFF
TGTGCCAGCAGTTTGTTGGGTTTAGCTAATGAAAAACTGTTTTTT
>.|TRBJ1-5|.|TRBV9
CASSVLGGQGQPQHF
TGTGCCAGCAGCGTACTCGGGGGACAAGGTCAGCCCCAGCATTTT
>.|TRBJ2-1|.|TRBV18
CASLNWSSYNEQFF
TGTGCCAGCCTCAATTGGAGCTCCTACAATGAGCAGTTCTTC
>.|TRBJ2-7|.|TRBV29-1
CSVAGQGGYEQYF
TGCAGCGTTGCAGGGCAGGGGGGCTACGAGCAGTACTTC
>once|TRBJ1-1|.|TRBV7-2
CASRITGLEAFF
TGTGCCAGCAGAATAACCGGGCTAGAAGCTTTCTTT
>few|TRBJ1-5|.|TRBV4-2
CASSQDSNQPQHF
TGTGCCAGCAGCCAGGATAGCAATCAGCCCCAGCATTTT
>.|TRBJ2-5|.|TRBV9
CASSLGLADATQYF
TGTGCCAGCAGCCTGGGGCTGGCTGATGCGACCCAGTACTTC
>many|TRBJ1-6|.|TRBV7-9
CASSRDRINSPLHF
TGTGCCAGCAGCAGAGACAGAATTAATTCACCCCTCCACTTT
>.|TRBJ2-2|TRBD2|TRBV4-2
CASGTNSGGSSGELFF
TGTGCCAGCGGCACCAATAGCGGGGGGTCTTCCGGGGAGCTGTTTTTT
>once|TRBJ2-7|.|TRBV19
CASSIRVEVGGYEQYF
TGTGCCAGTAGTATCAGGGTCGAGGTAGGAGGCTACGAGCAGTACTTC
>.|TRBJ1-5|TRBD1|TRBV19
CASSRFGQANQPQHF
TGTGCCAGTAGTAGGTTCGGACAGGCCAATCAGCCCCAGCATTTT
>.|TRBJ2-3|TRBD2|TRBV5-1
CASSLVPSGDADTQYF
TGCGCCAGCAGCTTGGTGCCTAGCGGGGACGCAGATACGCAGTATTTT
>.|TRBJ2-1|TRBD1|TRBV6-1
CASEGALSNEQFF
TGTGCCAGCGAGGGGGCCCTTAGCAATGAGCAGTTCTTC
>.|TRBJ1-2|.|TRBV7-9
CASSLFGREKGYTF
TGTGCCAGCAGCTTATTTGGCAGGGAGAAGGGCTACACCTTC
>.|TRBJ1-3|.|TRBV5-3
CARSLAFGSRKGNTIYF
TGTGCCAGAAGCTTGGCCTTCGGGTCGAGAAAAGGAAACACCATATATTTT
>.|TRBJ1-2|.|TRBV7-7
CASSLPPRGRYGYTF
TGTGCCAGCAGCTTACCGCCTCGGGGGAGGTATGGCTACACCTTC
>few|TRBJ1-1|.|TRBV5-6
CASSLLQANTEAFF
TGTGCCAGCAGCTTGCTACAGGCGAACACTGAAGCTTTCTTT
>.|TRBJ1-5|.|TRBV4-3
CASSQDWARGYSNQPQHF
TGCGCCAGCAGCCAAGATTGGGCCAGAGGATATAGCAATCAGCCCCAGCATTTT
>.|TRBJ1-2|.|TRBV5-4
CASSPPKLFYGYTF
TGTGCCAGCAGCCCCCCCAAGCTTTTCTATGGCTACACCTTC
>.|TRBJ2-3|TRBD1|TRBV7-8
CASSFLTGGTDTQYF
TGTGCCAGCAGCTTTCTGACAGGGGGGACAGATACGCAGTATTTT
>.|TRBJ1-1|.|TRBV28
CASGHLNTEAFF
TGTGCCAGCGGACACCTGAACACTGAAGCTTTCTTT
>.|TRBJ2-3|.|TRBV7-2
CASSSQGGSTDTQYF
TGTGCCAGCAGCTCACAGGGAGGGAGCACAGATACGCAGTATTTT
>.|TRBJ1-2|.|TRBV5-4
CASSLDSGYGYTF
TGTGCCAGCAGCTTGGATTCCGGCTATGGCTACACCTTC
>.|TRBJ1-1|.|TRBV28
CASSPETEAFF
TGTGCCAGCAGTCCCGAAACTGAAGCTTTCTTT
>.|TRBJ2-7|TRBD1|TRBV28
CASSTGQGALEQYF
TGTGCCAGCAGTACGGGACAGGGGGCGCTTGAGCAGTACTTC